This is a list of T cell receptor beta chains from one sample in a study of T cells in Graves' hyperthyroidism and ophthalmopathy. TCRdb re-analysed the multiplex PCR reads in MiXCR, keeping a single row per CDR3 protein. The sample contains approximately 400,000 distinct CDR3 sequences, around 15% of which appear only once. Sequencing input: blood. The receptor set was obtained from a man in his fifties with Graves' ophthalmopathy. CDR3s leave out the opening cysteine and the closing phenylalanine or tryptophan. Fields, in order: J gene, V gene, CDR3 protein.

>TRBJ2-1|TRBV6-1
ASIGLGSGSSDEQF
>TRBJ1-3|TRBV20-1
SATAGGKGNTIY
>TRBJ1-4|TRBV5-1
ASSGKSAGREKLF
>TRBJ2-1|TRBV7-2
ASTTQGTGYNEQF
>TRBJ1-1|TRBV10-3
AISVAGVNTEAF
>TRBJ1-2|TRBV2
ASSAGAGGYT
>TRBJ2-5|TRBV7-9
ASSLATGTGLETQY
>TRBJ2-4|TRBV14
ASSTGTLAKNIQY
>TRBJ2-2|TRBV3-1
ASRYYDTGELF
>TRBJ2-1|TRBV27
ASSLSRDTYNEQF